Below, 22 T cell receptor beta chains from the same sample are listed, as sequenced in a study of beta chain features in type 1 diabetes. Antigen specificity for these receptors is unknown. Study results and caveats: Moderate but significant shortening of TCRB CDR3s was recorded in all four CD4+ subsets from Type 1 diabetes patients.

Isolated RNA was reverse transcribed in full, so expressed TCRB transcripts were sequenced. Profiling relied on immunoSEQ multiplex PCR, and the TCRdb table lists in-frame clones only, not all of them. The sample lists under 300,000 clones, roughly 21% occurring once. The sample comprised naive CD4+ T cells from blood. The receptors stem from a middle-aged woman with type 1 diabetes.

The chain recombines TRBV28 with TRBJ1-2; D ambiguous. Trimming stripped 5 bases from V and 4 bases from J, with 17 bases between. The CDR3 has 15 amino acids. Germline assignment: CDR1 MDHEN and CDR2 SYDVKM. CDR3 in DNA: TGTGCCAGCAGTATACCTGGCGGCAGATCCTATGGCTACACCTTC. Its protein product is CASSIPGGRSYGYTF.

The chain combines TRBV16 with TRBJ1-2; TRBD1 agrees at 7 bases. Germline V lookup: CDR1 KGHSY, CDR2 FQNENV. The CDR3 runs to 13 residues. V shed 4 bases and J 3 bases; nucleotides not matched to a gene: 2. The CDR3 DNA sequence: TGTGCCAGCAGCCTTGACAGGGACTATGGCTACACCTTC. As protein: CASSLDRDYGYTF.

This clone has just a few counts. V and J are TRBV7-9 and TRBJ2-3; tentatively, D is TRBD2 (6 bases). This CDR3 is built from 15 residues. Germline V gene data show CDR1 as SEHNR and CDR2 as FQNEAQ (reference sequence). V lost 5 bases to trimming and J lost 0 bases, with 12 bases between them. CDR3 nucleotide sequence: TGTGCCAGCAGCACACTAGGGACTAGCACAGATACGCAGTATTTT. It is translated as CASSTLGTSTDTQYF.

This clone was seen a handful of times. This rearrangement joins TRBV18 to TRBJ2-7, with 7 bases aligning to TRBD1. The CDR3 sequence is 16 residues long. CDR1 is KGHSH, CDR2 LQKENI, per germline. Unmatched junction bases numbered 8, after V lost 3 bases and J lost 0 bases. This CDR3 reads CASSPQAPGGSYEQYF. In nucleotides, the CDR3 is TGTGCCAGCTCACCCCAAGCCCCAGGGGGCTCCTACGAGCAGTACTTC.

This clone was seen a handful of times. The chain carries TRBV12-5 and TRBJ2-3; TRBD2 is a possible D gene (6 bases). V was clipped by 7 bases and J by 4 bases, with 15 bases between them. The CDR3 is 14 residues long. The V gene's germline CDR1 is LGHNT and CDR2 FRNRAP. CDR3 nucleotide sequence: TGTGCTAGTGCCTTCTCCGGGACTCCAGATACGCAGTATTTT. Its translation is CASAFSGTPDTQYF.

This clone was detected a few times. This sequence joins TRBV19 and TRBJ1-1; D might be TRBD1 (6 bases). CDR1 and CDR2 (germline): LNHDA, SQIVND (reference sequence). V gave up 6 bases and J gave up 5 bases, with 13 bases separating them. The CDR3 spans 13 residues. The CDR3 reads CASRDDRITEAFF. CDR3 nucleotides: TGTGCCAGTAGGGACGACAGGATAACTGAAGCTTTCTTT.

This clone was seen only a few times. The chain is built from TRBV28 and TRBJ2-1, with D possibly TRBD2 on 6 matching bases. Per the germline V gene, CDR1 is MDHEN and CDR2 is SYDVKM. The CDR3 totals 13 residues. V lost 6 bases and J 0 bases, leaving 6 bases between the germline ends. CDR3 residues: CASSGSSYNEQFF. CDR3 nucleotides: TGTGCCAGCAGCGGGAGCTCCTACAATGAGCAGTTCTTC.

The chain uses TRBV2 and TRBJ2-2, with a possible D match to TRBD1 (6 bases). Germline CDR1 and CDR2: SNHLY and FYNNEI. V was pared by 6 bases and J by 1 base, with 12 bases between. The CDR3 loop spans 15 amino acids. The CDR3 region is CASSEQGRNTGELFF. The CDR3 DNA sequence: TGTGCCAGCAGCGAACAGGGAAGGAACACCGGGGAGCTGTTTTTT.

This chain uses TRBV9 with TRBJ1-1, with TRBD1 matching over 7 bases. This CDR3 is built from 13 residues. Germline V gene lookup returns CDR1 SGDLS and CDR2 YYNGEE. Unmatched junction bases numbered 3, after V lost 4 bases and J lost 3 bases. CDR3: CASSITGDTEAFF. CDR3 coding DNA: TGTGCCAGCAGCATCACAGGGGACACTGAAGCTTTCTTT.

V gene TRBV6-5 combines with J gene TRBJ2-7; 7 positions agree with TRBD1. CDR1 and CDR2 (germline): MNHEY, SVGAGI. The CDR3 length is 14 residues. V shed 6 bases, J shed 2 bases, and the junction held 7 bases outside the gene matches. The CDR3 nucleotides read TGTGCCAGCAGACACAACAGGGGACCCTACGAGCAGTACTTC. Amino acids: CASRHNRGPYEQYF.

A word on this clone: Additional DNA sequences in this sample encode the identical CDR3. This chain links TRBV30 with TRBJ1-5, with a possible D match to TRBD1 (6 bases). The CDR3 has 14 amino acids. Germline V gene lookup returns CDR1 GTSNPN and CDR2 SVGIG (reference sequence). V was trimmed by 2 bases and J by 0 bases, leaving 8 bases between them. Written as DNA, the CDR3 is TGTGCCTGGAGTACAGGGTATAGCAATCAGCCCCAGCATTTT. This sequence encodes CAWSTGYSNQPQHF. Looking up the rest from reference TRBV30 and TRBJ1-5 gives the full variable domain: SQTIHQWPATLVQPVGSPLSLECTVEGTSNPNLYWYRQAAGRGLQLLFYSVGIGQISSEVPQNLSASRPQDRQFILSSKKLLLSDSGFYLCAWSTGYSNQPQHFGDGTRLSIL.

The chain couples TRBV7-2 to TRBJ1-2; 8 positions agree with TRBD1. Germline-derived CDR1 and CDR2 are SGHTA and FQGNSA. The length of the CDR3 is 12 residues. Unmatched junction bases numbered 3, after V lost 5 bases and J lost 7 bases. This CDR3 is CASSAGQVGYTF. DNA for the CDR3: TGTGCCAGCAGCGCGGGACAGGTTGGCTACACCTTC.

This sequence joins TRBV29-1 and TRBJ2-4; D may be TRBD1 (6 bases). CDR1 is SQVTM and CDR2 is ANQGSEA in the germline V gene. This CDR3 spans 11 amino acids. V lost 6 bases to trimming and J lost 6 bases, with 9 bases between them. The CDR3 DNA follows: TGCAGCGTCCGGACAGTAAACATTCAGTACTTC. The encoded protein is CSVRTVNIQYF. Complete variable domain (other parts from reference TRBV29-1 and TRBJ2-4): SAVISQKPSRDICQRGTSLTIQCQVDSQVTMMFWYRQQPGQSLTLIATANQGSEATYESGFVIDKFPISRPNLTFSTLTVSNMSPEDSSIYLCSVRTVNIQYFGAGTRLSVL.

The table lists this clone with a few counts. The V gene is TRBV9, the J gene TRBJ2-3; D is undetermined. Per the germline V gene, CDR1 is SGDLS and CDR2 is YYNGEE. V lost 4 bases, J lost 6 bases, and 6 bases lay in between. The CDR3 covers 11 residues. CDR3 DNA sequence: TGTGCCAGCAGCACGAGGGATACGCAGTATTTT. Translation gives CASSTRDTQYF.

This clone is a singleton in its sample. CDR3 in amino acids: CATSRPDRTIPYEQYF. CDR3 DNA: TGTGCCACCAGCAGACCCGACAGGACGATTCCCTACGAGCAGTACTTC. The gene calls are TRBV15 and TRBJ2-7; D might be TRBD1 (6 bases). V was cut by 2 bases and J by 2 bases, with 16 bases left in between. Per the germline V gene, CDR1 is LNHNV and CDR2 is YYDKDF (reference sequence). This CDR3 is 16 amino acids long.

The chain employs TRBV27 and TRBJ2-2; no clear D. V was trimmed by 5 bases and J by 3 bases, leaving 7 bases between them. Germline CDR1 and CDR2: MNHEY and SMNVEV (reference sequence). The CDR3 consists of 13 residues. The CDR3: CASSPTHTGELFF. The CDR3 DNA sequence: TGTGCCAGCAGTCCCACTCACACCGGGGAGCTGTTTTTT.

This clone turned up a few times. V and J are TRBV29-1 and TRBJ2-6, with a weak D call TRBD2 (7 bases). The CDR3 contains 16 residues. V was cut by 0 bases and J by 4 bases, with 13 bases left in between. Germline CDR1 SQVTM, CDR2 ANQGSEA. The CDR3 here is CSVEDPGGLGANVLTF. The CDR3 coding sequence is TGCAGCGTTGAAGATCCCGGGGGGCTGGGGGCCAACGTCCTGACTTTC.

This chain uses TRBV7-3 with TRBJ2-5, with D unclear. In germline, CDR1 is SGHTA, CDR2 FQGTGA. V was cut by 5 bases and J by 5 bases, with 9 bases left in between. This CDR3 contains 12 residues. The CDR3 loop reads CASSRLGETQYF. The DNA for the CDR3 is TGTGCCAGCAGCCGACTCGGGGAGACCCAGTACTTC. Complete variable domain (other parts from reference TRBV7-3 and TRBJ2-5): GAGVSQTPSNKVTEKGKYVELRCDPISGHTALYWYRQSLGQGPEFLIYFQGTGAADDSGLPNDRFFAVRPEGSVSTLKIQRTERGDSAVYLCASSRLGETQYFGPGTRLLVL.

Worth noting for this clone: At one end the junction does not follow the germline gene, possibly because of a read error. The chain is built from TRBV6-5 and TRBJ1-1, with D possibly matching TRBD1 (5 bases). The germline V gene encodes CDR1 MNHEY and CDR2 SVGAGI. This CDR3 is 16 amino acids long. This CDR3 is CASSYGKGRVNAEAFF. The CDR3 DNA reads TGTGCCAGCAGTTACGGGAAGGGGAGGGTGAACGCTGAAGCTTTCTTT.

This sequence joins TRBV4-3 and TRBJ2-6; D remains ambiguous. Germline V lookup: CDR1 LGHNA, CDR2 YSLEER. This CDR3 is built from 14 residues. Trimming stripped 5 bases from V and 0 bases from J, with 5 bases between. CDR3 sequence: CASSLNSGANVLTF. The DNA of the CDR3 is TGCGCCAGCAGCTTAAACTCTGGGGCCAACGTCCTGACTTTC.

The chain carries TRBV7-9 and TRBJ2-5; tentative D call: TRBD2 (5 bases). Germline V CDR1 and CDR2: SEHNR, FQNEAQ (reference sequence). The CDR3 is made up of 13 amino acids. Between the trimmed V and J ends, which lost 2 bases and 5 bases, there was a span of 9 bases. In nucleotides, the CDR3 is TGTGCCAGCAGCTTATCTAGCCGGGAGACCCAGTACTTC. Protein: CASSLSSRETQYF.

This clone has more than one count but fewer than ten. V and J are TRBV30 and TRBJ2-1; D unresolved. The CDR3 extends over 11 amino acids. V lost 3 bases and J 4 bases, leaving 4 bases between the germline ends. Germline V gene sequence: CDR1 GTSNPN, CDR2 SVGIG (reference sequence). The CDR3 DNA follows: TGTGCCTGGAGCGGTTACAATGAGCAGTTCTTC. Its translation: CAWSGYNEQFF. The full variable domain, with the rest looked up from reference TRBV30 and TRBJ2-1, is SQTIHQWPATLVQPVGSPLSLECTVEGTSNPNLYWYRQAAGRGLQLLFYSVGIGQISSEVPQNLSASRPQDRQFILSSKKLLLSDSGFYLCAWSGYNEQFFGPGTRLTVL.